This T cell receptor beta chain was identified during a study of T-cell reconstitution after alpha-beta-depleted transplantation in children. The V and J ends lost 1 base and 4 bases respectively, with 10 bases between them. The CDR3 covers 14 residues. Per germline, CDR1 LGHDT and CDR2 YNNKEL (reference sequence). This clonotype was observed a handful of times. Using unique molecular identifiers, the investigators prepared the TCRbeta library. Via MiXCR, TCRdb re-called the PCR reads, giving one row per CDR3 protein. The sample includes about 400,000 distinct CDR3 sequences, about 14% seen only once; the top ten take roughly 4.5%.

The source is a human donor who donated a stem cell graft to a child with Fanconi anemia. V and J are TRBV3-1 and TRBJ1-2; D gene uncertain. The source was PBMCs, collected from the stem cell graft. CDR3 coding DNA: TGTGCCAGCAGCCAAGGTTCCGTACTCTATGGCTACACCTTC. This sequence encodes CASSQGSVLYGYTF.